Shown below are 22 T cell receptor beta chains from a single sample sequenced in a study of T cells after yellow fever vaccination. In TCRdb, the 5' RACE reads were re-called with MiXCR into one record per CDR3 protein. The table lists over 25,000 distinct CDR3 sequences, less than 7% of them singletons. The sequencing here drew on PBMCs, either bulk or a sorted T-cell subset (CD4+, CD8+, memory, or dextramer-sorted; not recorded which), taken 15 days after the yellow fever booster vaccination. The receptors were sampled from a man aged 25-40 years who received the YFV17D yellow fever vaccine.

This clonotype was detected many times. The chain uses TRBV5-1 and TRBJ2-3, with D unresolved. CDR1 is SGHRS and CDR2 is YFSETQ in the germline V gene. The CDR3 length is 13 residues. Trimming shortened V by 6 bases and J by 1 base, and 9 bases separated the two germline ends. The CDR3 DNA sequence: TGCGCCAGCACGGCGGAGCGCACAGATACGCAGTATTTT. As protein: CASTAERTDTQYF.

This clonotype appeared many times. This CDR3 is CASRWDRAYGYTF. The CDR3 nucleotides are TGCGCCAGCAGGTGGGACAGGGCCTATGGCTACACCTTC. The chain combines TRBV5-1 with TRBJ1-2; 9 bases agree with TRBD1. CDR3 length: 13 residues. Germline CDR1 and CDR2: SGHRS and YFSETQ. J lost 4 bases, V lost 5 bases, and 3 bases had no gene match.

This clonotype was observed at least ten times. The rearrangement links TRBV5-4 to TRBJ2-2; the match to TRBD2 covers 8 bases. Looked up from germline, CDR1 is SGHNT and CDR2 is YYREEE (reference sequence). V shed 4 bases, J shed 5 bases, and the junction held 7 bases outside the gene matches. The CDR3 runs to 15 residues. The CDR3 protein is CASSGGTSRTGELFF. CDR3 nucleotides: TGTGCCAGCAGCGGGGGGACTAGTCGAACCGGGGAGCTGTTTTTT.

This clonotype has a count of ten or more. This chain joins TRBV20-1 and TRBJ1-5; D unresolved. Trimming stripped 0 bases from V and 3 bases from J, with 6 bases between. Per germline, CDR1 DFQATT and CDR2 SNEGSKA (reference sequence). The length of the CDR3 is 13 residues. CDR3 sequence reads: CSARDPLNQPQHF. The CDR3 DNA follows: TGCAGTGCTAGAGACCCACTCAATCAGCCCCAGCATTTT.

This clonotype has ten or more counts. The chain joins TRBV12-5 to TRBJ1-1; D is undetermined. CDR1 is LGHNT and CDR2 is FRNRAP in the germline V gene. The germline V and J ends were trimmed by 0 bases and 3 bases, with 5 bases remaining between them. The CDR3 covers 13 residues. The CDR3 sequence: CASGLVGYTEAFF. In DNA form, the CDR3 reads TGTGCTAGTGGTTTGGTCGGTTACACTGAAGCTTTCTTT.

This clonotype came up many times. The CDR3 nucleotides are TGTGCCAGCAGTTTAGGCAGATTCAACACCGGGGAGCTGTTTTTT. Its protein product is CASSLGRFNTGELFF. The chain combines TRBV28 with TRBJ2-2; D gene uncertain. Germline V lookup: CDR1 MDHEN, CDR2 SYDVKM. The CDR3 is 15 residues long. V was shortened by 2 bases and J by 2 bases, with 9 bases between the two germline ends.

There are many counts of this clonotype. The V and J genes are TRBV29-1 and TRBJ2-3; 7 bases fit TRBD2. This CDR3 contains 13 residues. Germline V gene lookup returns CDR1 SQVTM and CDR2 ANQGSEA. Losses at the gene ends were 6 bases for V and 2 bases for J; bases not matched to a gene: 5. CDR3 protein: CSVSSGATDTQYF. Here the CDR3 DNA reads TGCAGCGTCTCTAGCGGAGCCACAGATACGCAGTATTTT.

This clonotype has ten or more counts. J is TRBJ2-7 and V is TRBV5-1; TRBD1 is a possible D gene (6 bases). This CDR3 is 14 amino acids long. The germline V gene has CDR1 SGHRS and CDR2 YFSETQ. Trimming cost V 2 bases and J 6 bases, with 15 bases left between them. DNA for the CDR3: TGCGCCAGCAGCTTTAGTCAGGGGTCCGGCGAGCAGTACTTC. Its translation: CASSFSQGSGEQYF.

This clonotype was seen many times. The V and J genes are TRBV20-1 and TRBJ1-1, with TRBD1 as a possible D gene (5 bases). Trimming pared 3 bases from V and 0 bases from J, leaving 17 bases between. CDR1 and CDR2 (germline): DFQATT, SNEGSKA (reference sequence). The CDR3 covers 16 residues. CDR3: CSASGEGLRMNTEAFF. The CDR3 DNA reads TGCAGTGCTAGCGGAGAGGGGCTTCGAATGAACACTGAAGCTTTCTTT.

This clonotype was recorded at least ten times. The rearrangement uses TRBV12-3 or TRBV12-4 and TRBJ2-1; no clear D. The V end lost 0 bases, the J end lost 7 bases, and 13 bases lay between the germline ends. The CDR3 is 15 residues long. CDR3 loop: CASSLALGRQNEQFF. The CDR3 coding sequence is TGTGCCAGCAGTTTAGCGCTGGGCAGACAAAATGAGCAGTTCTTC.

The sample holds many counts of this clonotype. The gene calls are TRBV6-5 and TRBJ2-3; a weak D match, TRBD1 (7 bases). V dropped 5 bases and J dropped 1 base, with 13 bases sitting between them. Germline V gene lookup returns CDR1 MNHEY and CDR2 SVGAGI. The CDR3 is 15 amino acids. The CDR3 spells CASSLQGGGTDTQYF. CDR3 coding DNA: TGTGCCAGCAGTCTCCAGGGGGGAGGCACAGATACGCAGTATTTT.

With regard to this clonotype: This clone may be a read error of a much larger clone one base away. The CDR3 coding sequence is TGTGCCAGCAGGCCATGGGGGGGCACAGATACGCAGAATTTT. It encodes CASRPWGGTDTQNF. This chain links TRBV28 with TRBJ2-3; tentatively, D is TRBD2 (7 bases). Per germline, CDR1 MDHEN and CDR2 SYDVKM. This CDR3 comprises 14 residues.

This clonotype was seen many times. V is TRBV6-4 and J is TRBJ2-2; D is possibly TRBD2 (6 bases). CDR3 length: 13 amino acids. V lost 2 bases and J lost 6, with 7 bases in between. Germline V gives CDR1 MRHNA, CDR2 SNTAGT. The CDR3 DNA follows: TGTGCCAGCAGTGACAGGGACTCCGGGGAGCTGTTTTTT. It is translated as CASSDRDSGELFF.

This clonotype was seen repeatedly, ten times or more. This chain joins TRBV20-1 and TRBJ1-1, with D maybe TRBD1 (5 bases). Germline loops: CDR1 DFQATT, CDR2 SNEGSKA (reference sequence). Between the trimmed V and J ends, which lost 5 bases and 4 bases, there was a span of 17 bases. CDR3 length: 14 amino acids. The CDR3 DNA sequence: TGCAGTGCTGATACTCAGGGACTTGGCACTGAAGCTTTCTTT. Translation: CSADTQGLGTEAFF.

This clonotype was seen at least ten times. V and J are TRBV20-1 and TRBJ2-3; tentatively, D is TRBD2 (5 bases). Trimming cost V 0 bases and J 6 bases, with 19 bases left between them. The CDR3 totals 16 residues. CDR1 and CDR2 (germline): DFQATT, SNEGSKA (reference sequence). CDR3 in amino acids: CSARDLRARAGDTQYF. The DNA for the CDR3 is TGCAGTGCTAGAGATCTTCGAGCCCGGGCGGGCGATACGCAGTATTTT.

The sample holds many counts of this clonotype. The chain has TRBV29-1 and TRBJ2-7; D possibly corresponds to TRBD2 (5 bases). The V gene lost 0 bases and the J gene lost 4 bases, with 7 bases spanning the gap. The CDR3 sequence is 12 residues long. Germline CDR1 SQVTM, CDR2 ANQGSEA. In DNA form, the CDR3 reads TGCAGCGTTGAAGATCGGGGTTACGAGCAGTACTTC. This codes for CSVEDRGYEQYF.

This clonotype was detected ten times or more. The chain links TRBV5-5 to TRBJ2-3, with 11 positions matching TRBD1. V dropped 4 bases and J dropped 8; count of bases not matched to a gene: 9. Germline lookup yields CDR1 SGHKS and CDR2 YYEKEE (reference sequence). The CDR3 extends over 15 amino acids. Here the CDR3 reads CASSARTGGEFTQYF. CDR3 DNA sequence: TGTGCCAGCAGCGCCAGGACAGGGGGCGAGTTTACGCAGTATTTT.

In its sample, this clonotype was seen many times. For the CDR3, the DNA is TGTGCCAGCAGCCATACTAGCGGGAGAAACGAGCAGTACTTC. The encoded protein is CASSHTSGRNEQYF. The chain links TRBV3-1 to TRBJ2-7; 11 bases match TRBD2. With 3 bases clipped from V and 5 bases from J, the junction kept 3 bases outside the gene matches. The V gene's germline CDR1 is LGHDT and CDR2 YNNKEL (reference sequence). CDR3 length equals 14 residues.

At least ten counts were recorded for this clonotype. The rearrangement links TRBV20-1 to TRBJ2-5; maybe TRBD2 (5 bases). CDR1 and CDR2 (germline): DFQATT, SNEGSKA (reference sequence). This CDR3 has 14 amino acids. V shed 0 bases and J shed 4 bases, with 12 bases lying between them. The CDR3 sequence: CSARDSRVPETQYF. The CDR3 DNA sequence: TGCAGTGCTAGAGATTCGCGGGTACCAGAGACCCAGTACTTC.

In this sample, this clonotype turned up many times. This chain joins TRBV5-1 and TRBJ1-1; 8 nucleotides line up with TRBD1. Germline values: CDR1 SGHRS, CDR2 YFSETQ. This CDR3 has 12 amino acids. V lost 4 bases to trimming and J lost 7 bases; unmatched junction nucleotides: 3. This CDR3 reads CASSGGQGEAFF. The CDR3 DNA is TGCGCCAGCAGCGGCGGACAGGGTGAAGCTTTCTTT.

In its sample, this clonotype was seen many times. The chain has TRBV7-6 and TRBJ2-5, with 8 bases that match TRBD2. In germline, CDR1 is SGHVS, CDR2 FNYEAQ. V shed 4 bases, J shed 5 bases, and the junction held 6 bases outside the gene matches. This CDR3 comprises 14 residues. In DNA form, the CDR3 reads TGTGCCAGCAGCTATACAGCGGGAGTGGAGACCCAGTACTTC. Translation gives CASSYTAGVETQYF.

The table lists this clonotype with many counts. The genes are TRBV5-1 and TRBJ2-5, with D maybe TRBD1 (6 bases). The germline V and J ends were trimmed by 5 bases and 5 bases, with 10 bases remaining between them. This CDR3 has 12 residues. CDR1 and CDR2 (germline): SGHRS, YFSETQ. CDR3 coding DNA: TGCGCCAGCAGATACAGGGAGGAGACCCAGTACTTC. This translates into CASRYREETQYF.